This T cell receptor beta chain originates from a study of CD8 T cells in ankylosing spondylitis. Whole-study findings and limits: A TCR beta motif of several highly homologous variants seemed to mark ankylosing spondylitis blood. Clones tied to disease were said to be significantly enriched in matched ankylosing spondylitis synovial fluid.

TCRdb ran MiXCR on the 5' RACE reads and lists one entry per CDR3 protein. The sample includes around 210,000 distinct CDR3 sequences, under 8.5% seen only once; the top ten take approximately 5%. Regarding this clonotype: Antigen unknown.

Germline CDR1 MNHEY, CDR2 SMNVEV (reference sequence). The V gene lost 4 bases and the J gene lost 2 bases, with 16 bases spanning the gap. The CDR3 extends over 16 amino acids. This chain connects TRBV27 to TRBJ2-3, with D perhaps matching TRBD1 (6 bases). This TCR was recovered from a female donor with ankylosing spondylitis or in good health (not recorded which). What was sequenced was blood, either unsorted or a sorted T cell fraction (not recorded which). CDR3 DNA sequence: TGTGCCAGCAGTTCCCTCGCTAGGGGGTTCACAGATACGCAGTATTTT. Translating gives CASSSLARGFTDTQYF.